The subject of this entry is one T cell receptor (beta chain). A clone one base away is much larger, so this may be a read error. The V gene's germline CDR1 is SNHLY and CDR2 FYNNEI. The CDR3 runs 15 residues. The sample originates from a study of T cells in Graves' hyperthyroidism and ophthalmopathy. RNA transcripts were the template for amplifying TCR beta CDR3 regions. Carried out on the TCR CDR3, a first-round RT-PCR used the HTBI primer set. TCRdb called the multiplex PCR reads again in MiXCR, with one record for every CDR3 protein. The sample carries approximately 590,000 distinct CDR3 sequences, around 16% recorded once.

This TCR was recovered from a woman in her 30s with Graves' hyperthyroidism. The sequenced material came from blood. This sequence joins TRBV2 and TRBJ2-7, with TRBD1 as a possible D gene (5 bases). The DNA of the CDR3 is TGTGCCACCAGTGATTCCGGCAGGGCCACCTACGAGCAGTACTTC. This gives the protein CATSDSGRATYEQYF.